The TCR beta chain under discussion was sequenced for a study of identical twins. TCRdb independently ran MiXCR on the 5' RACE reads; one entry per CDR3 protein. The sample yields a few hundred thousand distinct CDR3 sequences, 13% to 15% seen once. Study outcomes and limitations: Out-of-frame TCR alpha sharing in monozygotic twins exceeded recombination model predictions.

Germline V gene sequence: CDR1 SEHNR, CDR2 FQNEAQ (reference sequence). The CDR3 has 15 amino acids. V was clipped by 3 bases and J by 7 bases, with 16 bases between them. In regard to this clonotype: The antigen is undetermined.

These same records also appear under a second study, on yellow fever vaccine responses in identical twins.

The chain combines TRBV7-9 with TRBJ2-1; D assignment may be TRBD1 or TRBD2 (6 bases each). What was sequenced was CD4+ T cells sorted from blood. This receptor was identified in a woman between 18 and 29 years old in good health. The CDR3 loop is CASSFPRGLTNEQFF. The CDR3 nucleotides are TGTGCCAGCAGCTTCCCCAGGGGACTTACAAATGAGCAGTTCTTC.